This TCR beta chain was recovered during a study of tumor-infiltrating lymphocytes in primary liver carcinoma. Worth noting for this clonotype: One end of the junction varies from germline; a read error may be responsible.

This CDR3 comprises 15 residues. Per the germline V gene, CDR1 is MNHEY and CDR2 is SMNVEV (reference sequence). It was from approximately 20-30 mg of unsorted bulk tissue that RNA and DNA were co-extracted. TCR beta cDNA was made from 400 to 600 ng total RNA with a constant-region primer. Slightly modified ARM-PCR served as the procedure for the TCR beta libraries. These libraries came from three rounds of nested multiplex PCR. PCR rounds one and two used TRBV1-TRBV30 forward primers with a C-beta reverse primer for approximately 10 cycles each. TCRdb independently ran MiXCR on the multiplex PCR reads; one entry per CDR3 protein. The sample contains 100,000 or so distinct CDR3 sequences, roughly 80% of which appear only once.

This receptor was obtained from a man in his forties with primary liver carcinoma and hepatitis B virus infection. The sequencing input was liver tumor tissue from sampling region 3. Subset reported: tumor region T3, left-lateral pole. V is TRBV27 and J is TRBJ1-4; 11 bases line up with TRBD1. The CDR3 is CVSSQPGQGDEKMFF. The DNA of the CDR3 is TGTGTCAGCAGCCAACCGGGACAGGGGGACGAAAAAATGTTTTTT. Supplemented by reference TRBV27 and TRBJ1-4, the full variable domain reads EAQVTQNPRYLITVTGKKLTVTCSQNMNHEYMSWYRQDPGLGLRQIYYSMNVEVTDKGDVPEGYKVSRKEKRNFPLILESPSPNQTSLYFCVSSQPGQGDEKMFFGSGTQLSVL.